These 12 T cell receptor beta chains came from one sample sequenced in a study of T cells in Graves' hyperthyroidism and ophthalmopathy. RNA transcripts yielded amplified TCR beta CDR3 regions. HTBI primers were the set used in a first-round RT-PCR of the TCR CDR3. TCRdb ran MiXCR on the multiplex PCR reads and lists one entry per CDR3 protein. Found here are about half a million distinct CDR3 sequences, 15% to 20% of them singletons; the top ten hold 47%. Sequencing was carried out using blood. The origin of the receptors is a man aged 40-49 years with Graves' ophthalmopathy.

Only a few counts were recorded for this clonotype. The chain links TRBV4-1 to TRBJ2-5, with D possibly TRBD1 on 6 matching bases. This CDR3 spans 14 amino acids. V lost 0 bases to trimming and J lost 1 base, with 6 bases between them. CDR1 and CDR2 from the germline V gene are MGHRA and YSYEKL. CDR3: CASSQEDSQETQYF. The CDR3 region has the DNA TGCGCCAGCAGCCAAGAGGACAGCCAAGAGACCCAGTACTTC.

The table lists this clonotype with many counts. DNA for the CDR3: TGTGCCAGCAGAAGACAGGGAGGCAAGGAGACCCAGTACTTC. Its translation: CASRRQGGKETQYF. The chain couples TRBV6-1 to TRBJ2-5, with D tentatively TRBD1 (7 bases). The CDR3 has 14 amino acids. Trimming took off 6 bases at V and 5 bases at J, with 16 bases between the two ends. Germline V gives CDR1 MNHNS, CDR2 SASEGT.

The chain joins TRBV27 to TRBJ2-6; no definite D call. CDR1 and CDR2 from the germline V gene are MNHEY and SMNVEV (reference sequence). Trimming shortened V by 6 bases and J by 4 bases, and 7 bases separated the two germline ends. The CDR3 spans 13 residues. The CDR3 DNA reads as TGTGCCAGCAGACGTGGGGGGGCCAACGTCCTGACTTTC. Translated: CASRRGGANVLTF.

The chain is built from TRBV20-1 and TRBJ2-5; TRBD2 matches 9 bases. Germline CDR1 is DFQATT and CDR2 is SNEGSKA (reference sequence). The CDR3 is 15 amino acids. CDR3 nucleotides: TGCAGGCTCTCCGGGGCTAGCGGGGATGAGGAGACCCAGTACTTC. Encoded protein: CRLSGASGDEETQYF.

This clonotype came up many times. The V call is TRBV18, the J call TRBJ2-3; TRBD2 aligns across 8 bases. CDR1 and CDR2 (germline): KGHSH, LQKENI. After removal of 5 bases from V and 4 bases from J, the junction contained 8 bases not matched to a gene. This CDR3 is built from 15 residues. CDR3 in amino acids: CASSKVAGTSDTQYF. The CDR3 nucleotides are TGTGCCAGCTCAAAAGTAGCGGGAACTTCAGATACGCAGTATTTT. The variable domain in full, with the rest retrieved from reference TRBV18 and TRBJ2-3, is NAGVMQNPRHLVRRRGQEARLRCSPMKGHSHVYWYRQLPEEGLKFMVYLQKENIIDESGMPKERFSAEFPKEGPSILRIQQVVRGDSAAYFCASSKVAGTSDTQYFGPGTRLTVL.

This clonotype was counted a single time. One end of the junction does not line up with germline, which may come from a read error. For the CDR3, the DNA is TGTACCAGTAGTAAACGGACAGGTGGAAACACCATATATTTT. Translation: CTSSKRTGGNTIYF. V gene TRBV19 combines with J gene TRBJ1-3; 7 nucleotides agree with TRBD1. The V gene's germline CDR1 is LNHDA and CDR2 SQIVND (reference sequence). The CDR3 contains 14 residues.

Ten or more counts support this clonotype. The V and J genes are TRBV7-8 and TRBJ2-1, with 10 bases matching TRBD2. Germline assignment: CDR1 SGHVS and CDR2 FQNEAQ. This CDR3 is 16 amino acids long. J was trimmed by 7 bases and V by 5 bases; bases with no gene match: 11. In DNA, the CDR3 is TGTGCCAGCAGCGAGTCCGTAGCGGGGGGCTGGAATGAGCAGTTCTTC. Its translation is CASSESVAGGWNEQFF. The full variable domain, its missing parts supplied by reference TRBV7-8 and TRBJ2-1, is GAGVSQSPRYKVAKRGQDVALRCDPISGHVSLFWYQQALGQGPEFLTYFQNEAQLDKSGLPSDRFFAERPEGSVSTLKIQRTQQEDSAVYLCASSESVAGGWNEQFFGPGTRLTVL.

This chain connects TRBV5-1 to TRBJ2-7; D is perhaps TRBD1 (5 bases). Germline assignment: CDR1 SGHRS and CDR2 YFSETQ. The CDR3 covers 15 residues. Trimming took 4 bases from V and 2 from J, leaving 16 bases between them. The CDR3 nucleotides read TGCGCCAGCAGCAGGGGCTCAGGCCCGACCTACGAGCAGTACTTC. It codes for CASSRGSGPTYEQYF.

The chain joins TRBV4-2 to TRBJ1-1, with a possible D match to TRBD1 (6 bases). Germline V gene sequence: CDR1 LGHNA, CDR2 YNFKEQ. The CDR3 has 17 amino acids. The ends were cut back, 0 bases at V and 5 bases at J, with 19 bases in the middle. Here the CDR3 DNA reads TGTGCCAGCAGCCAAGATAGCGGGGGGCGGATGAGGACTGAAGCTTTCTTT. Protein product: CASSQDSGGRMRTEAFF.

This clonotype was picked up many times. The chain employs TRBV10-3 and TRBJ2-1; D is uncertain. Trimming cost V 0 bases and J 10 bases, with 7 bases left between them. Germline loops: CDR1 ENHRY, CDR2 SYGVKD. The CDR3 runs to 12 residues. The CDR3 loop is CAISESFGEQFF. The DNA of the CDR3 is TGTGCCATCAGTGAGTCATTTGGGGAGCAGTTCTTC.

The chain uses TRBV7-9 and TRBJ1-6; tentatively, D is TRBD1 (5 bases). Trimming pared 11 bases from V and 8 bases from J, leaving 13 bases between. Germline values: CDR1 SEHNR, CDR2 FQNEAQ (reference sequence). This CDR3 has 12 residues. Written as DNA, the CDR3 is TGTGCCGGGGCCTCTCACGATTCACCCCTCCACTTT. As protein: CAGASHDSPLHF.

This clonotype was seen only a few times. This chain joins TRBV6-1 and TRBJ2-7, with D maybe TRBD2 (6 bases). Germline CDR1 is MNHNS and CDR2 is SASEGT. The CDR3 runs to 14 residues. Trimming pared 10 bases from V and 2 bases from J, leaving 18 bases between. Written as DNA, the CDR3 is TGTGCCACCCAACCGGGACTTCAAACCTACGAGCAGTACTTC. Translated: CATQPGLQTYEQYF.